Following are 20 T cell receptor beta chains from one sample sequenced in a study of post-analysis software for immune sequencing data. Findings and caveats of the study: Higher frequency in patients than in controls was seen for about five TRBV segments, with TRBV5-6, TRBV5-1 and TRBV20-1 among them.

Their specific antigens are unknown. Unique molecular identifiers were present in the TCR beta cDNA libraries. MiXCR, applied by TCRdb to the PCR reads, yields one record per CDR3 protein. Of 750,000 to 950,000 distinct CDR3 sequences in the sample, about 53% are singletons; the top ten hold under 6%. Input material: blood. The receptors derive from a girl between 5 and 17 years old with multiple sclerosis.

This chain connects TRBV12-3 or TRBV12-4 to TRBJ2-1; tentatively, D is TRBD1 or TRBD2 (5 bases each). This CDR3 contains 11 residues. Trimming stripped 8 bases from V and 7 bases from J, with 9 bases between. The CDR3 is CASGGLNEQFF. For the CDR3, the DNA is TGTGCCAGCGGGGGTTTGAATGAGCAGTTCTTC.

This chain uses TRBV11-2 with TRBJ2-5; D perhaps matches TRBD2 (6 bases). The CDR3 consists of 12 residues. Per germline, CDR1 SGHAT and CDR2 FQNNGV. V was pared by 7 bases and J by 4 bases, with 10 bases between. The CDR3 loop reads CASKMGGETQYF. The CDR3 region has the DNA TGTGCCAGCAAGATGGGGGGAGAGACCCAGTACTTC.

This clonotype was counted only a few times. The V gene is TRBV29-1, the J gene TRBJ2-3, with a tentative D call TRBD1 (6 bases). Trimming pared 6 bases from V and 0 bases from J, leaving 10 bases between. This CDR3 spans 13 amino acids. The germline V gene has CDR1 SQVTM and CDR2 ANQGSEA. Written as DNA, the CDR3 is TGCAGCGTAGGGACATCTAGCACAGATACGCAGTATTTT. This codes for CSVGTSSTDTQYF.

The V and J genes are TRBV7-9 and TRBJ2-5; no firm D call. The CDR3 runs to 14 residues. Trimming took 7 bases from V and 2 from J, leaving 14 bases between them. The V gene's germline CDR1 is SEHNR and CDR2 FQNEAQ (reference sequence). The CDR3 loop is CASNEAAEQETQYF. CDR3 nucleotide sequence: TGTGCCAGCAACGAGGCCGCGGAGCAAGAGACCCAGTACTTC.

DNA of the CDR3: TGCAGTGCTAGAGCCTATAGGACAGGGATTACCCAAGAGACCCAGTACTTC. Encoded protein: CSARAYRTGITQETQYF. The chain links TRBV20-1 to TRBJ2-5; 8 bases are shared with TRBD1. This CDR3 is built from 17 residues. The junction had 11 bases not matched to a gene; V was cut back by 1 base and J by 1 base. Germline V lookup: CDR1 DFQATT, CDR2 SNEGSKA (reference sequence).

This sequence joins TRBV7-9 and TRBJ2-5; perhaps TRBD1 as D (6 bases). Trimming took off 10 bases at V and 0 bases at J, with 18 bases between the two ends. Germline V gene data show CDR1 as SEHNR and CDR2 as FQNEAQ (reference sequence). The CDR3 has 15 residues. The CDR3 DNA reads as TGTGCCAACAGGGACCAGACCGCGAACCAAGAGACCCAGTACTTC. Amino acids: CANRDQTANQETQYF.

The chain couples TRBV12-3 or TRBV12-4 to TRBJ2-1; D may be TRBD2 (5 bases). The DNA matches TRBJ2-7 better at its end, which makes the J call doubtful. The CDR3 has 14 amino acids. The CDR3 region is CASSVAGNKDEQYF. The DNA for the CDR3 is TGTGCCAGCAGCGTTGCCGGGAACAAGGACGAGCAGTACTTC.

This chain uses TRBV5-1 with TRBJ2-6, with 9 positions matching TRBD1. Germline V gene lookup returns CDR1 SGHRS and CDR2 YFSETQ. The CDR3 length is 18 residues. Trimming took 0 bases from V and 0 from J; bases not matched to a gene: 4. The CDR3 protein is CASSLATGGGSGANVLTF. The DNA of the CDR3 is TGCGCCAGCAGCTTGGCCACAGGGGGCGGCTCTGGGGCCAACGTCCTGACTTTC.

This sequence joins TRBV5-1 and TRBJ2-3; D gene unclear. V was trimmed by 6 bases and J by 4 bases, leaving 12 bases between them. The length of the CDR3 is 13 residues. Germline assignment: CDR1 SGHRS and CDR2 YFSETQ. The CDR3 loop is CASTGQAPDTQYF. The CDR3 region has the DNA TGCGCCAGCACGGGTCAGGCACCAGATACGCAGTATTTT.

This clonotype has only a few counts. This chain connects TRBV5-1 to TRBJ2-5; 9 positions match TRBD1. The J call is uncertain, as TRBJ2-7 better fits the DNA end. There are 18 residues in the CDR3. Per the germline V gene, CDR1 is SGHRS and CDR2 is YFSETQ. The CDR3: CASSRRDRVSLKNYEQYF. The CDR3 nucleotides are TGCGCCAGCAGCCGCCGGGACAGGGTGTCCTTAAAGAACTACGAGCAGTACTTC.

This clonotype was detected a few times. The gene calls are TRBV5-6 and TRBJ2-1, with TRBD1 identical over 8 bases. This CDR3 is built from 16 residues. The germline gives CDR1 SGHDT, CDR2 YYEEEE. With 4 bases clipped from V and 4 bases from J, the junction kept 10 bases outside the gene matches. The DNA of the CDR3 is TGTGCCAGCAGCCAAATGACAGGGGCCTTGTACAATGAGCAGTTCTTC. Its translation: CASSQMTGALYNEQFF. The whole variable domain, filled in from reference TRBV5-6 and TRBJ2-1, reads DAGVTQSPTHLIKTRGQQVTLRCSPKSGHDTVSWYQQALGQGPQFIFQYYEEEERQRGNFPDRFSGHQFPNYSSELNVNALLLGDSALYLCASSQMTGALYNEQFFGPGTRLTVL.

In this sample, this clonotype turned up a few times. The chain has TRBV6-1 and TRBJ2-7, with TRBD2 matching 8 bases. J was trimmed by 1 base and V by 9 bases; bases with no gene match: 8. The CDR3 is 14 amino acids. CDR1 is MNHNS and CDR2 is SASEGT in the germline V gene. The DNA for the CDR3 is TGTGCCAGTGGGGGACTAGTCCTTTCCTACGAGCAGTACTTC. This gives the protein CASGGLVLSYEQYF.

The chain recombines TRBV6-5 with TRBJ2-7; weak D call: TRBD2 (6 bases). The ends were cut back, 5 bases at V and 3 bases at J, with 8 bases in the middle. CDR1 and CDR2 (germline): MNHEY, SVGAGI. CDR3 length equals 12 residues. The CDR3 DNA sequence: TGTGCCAGCAGTATGACTAGCTACGAGCAGTACTTC. Translating gives CASSMTSYEQYF.

The gene calls are TRBV10-3 and TRBJ2-7, with 10 nucleotides matching TRBD2. This CDR3 contains 14 residues. V lost 4 bases to trimming and J lost 4 bases; unmatched junction nucleotides: 4. In germline, CDR1 is ENHRY, CDR2 SYGVKD. The CDR3 reads CAISVGLALYEQYF. CDR3 sequence (DNA): TGTGCCATCAGTGTGGGACTAGCGCTGTACGAGCAGTACTTC.

The chain employs TRBV20-1 and TRBJ1-2; 11 bases map to TRBD1. V lost 1 base to trimming and J lost 6 bases; unmatched junction nucleotides: 4. The CDR3 is 14 amino acids. Germline loops: CDR1 DFQATT, CDR2 SNEGSKA (reference sequence). The CDR3 DNA sequence: TGCAGTGCTAGAGGGACAGGGGGCACAGATGGCTACACCTTC. Its translation: CSARGTGGTDGYTF.

This chain uses TRBV6-5 with TRBJ2-1; D might be TRBD1 or TRBD2, each matching 5 bases. TRBJ2-7 explains the end of the DNA better; the J call may be wrong. The CDR3 has 14 residues. Germline CDR1 MNHEY, CDR2 SVGAGI. This chain's CDR3 is CASSYEGLAGEQYF. The DNA of the CDR3 is TGTGCCAGCAGTTACGAGGGGCTAGCCGGCGAGCAGTACTTC.

The chain employs TRBV3-1 and TRBJ1-6; D remains ambiguous. The length of the CDR3 is 13 residues. Germline V gene lookup returns CDR1 LGHDT and CDR2 YNNKEL (reference sequence). Trimming took 2 bases from V and 7 from J, leaving 6 bases between them. CDR3: CASSQNGNSPLHF. The CDR3, as DNA: TGTGCCAGCAGCCAAAACGGGAATTCACCCCTCCACTTT.

The CDR3, as DNA: TGCAGTGCTAGGCCTCGACAGGGCAAGACCTACGAGCAGTACTTC. Its protein is CSARPRQGKTYEQYF. The genes are TRBV20-1 and TRBJ2-7; 7 nucleotides match TRBD1. The germline gives CDR1 DFQATT, CDR2 SNEGSKA (reference sequence). J was trimmed by 2 bases and V by 3 bases; bases with no gene match: 10. CDR3 length equals 15 residues.

In the case of this clonotype: A junction end diverges from the germline sequence, so it may reflect a read error. The rearrangement joins TRBV5-8 to TRBJ1-1; TRBD1 matches 7 bases. Germline assignment: CDR1 SGHTS and CDR2 YDEGEE. The CDR3 is made up of 15 amino acids. The CDR3 DNA sequence: TGTGCCAGTAGCTTTATAGACAGGGAGGTCACTGAAGCTTTCTTT. Residues: CASSFIDREVTEAFF.

The V gene is TRBV12-3 or TRBV12-4, the J gene TRBJ1-2; D remains unclear. This CDR3 is 17 amino acids long. Trimming took 3 bases from V and 6 from J, leaving 23 bases between them. The DNA for the CDR3 is TGTGCCAGCAGTTTCCCCCCCGGTTTGACCTCCCGGGATGGCTACACCTTC. Its translation: CASSFPPGLTSRDGYTF.